These 15 T cell receptor beta chains were all obtained from the same sample, sequenced in a study of blood T cell repertoires in COVID-19. The assay was immunoSEQ multiplex PCR, and TCRdb's table has in-frame clones only and misses some. Altogether 35,000 to 55,000 clones are present, just over 85% being singletons, with the ten largest covering under 9%. The specimen sequenced was peripheral blood. Receptor source: a man between 60 and 70 years old with active COVID-19.

V usage is TRBV6-4 and J usage is TRBJ2-2, with a possible D match to TRBD2 (5 bases). Germline CDR1 reads MRHNA; CDR2 reads SNTAGT. The CDR3 consists of 12 residues. V was cut by 8 bases and J by 7 bases, with 11 bases left in between. In DNA, the CDR3 is TGTGCCAGCGGAGGAATCGGCGGGGAGCTGTTTTTT. Translating gives CASGGIGGELFF.

The chain combines TRBV6-1 with TRBJ2-1; D is ambiguous. Germline CDR1 and CDR2: MNHNS and SASEGT. The V and J ends lost 5 bases and 6 bases respectively, with 8 bases between them. This CDR3 spans 12 amino acids. The DNA for the CDR3 is TGTGCCAGCAGTCTAACCGCCAATGAGCAGTTCTTC. It codes for CASSLTANEQFF.

The rearrangement links TRBV27 to TRBJ2-7; TRBD1 is a possible D gene (6 bases). The CDR3 runs to 13 residues. V was cut by 4 bases and J by 8 bases, with 15 bases left in between. Per the germline V gene, CDR1 is MNHEY and CDR2 is SMNVEV (reference sequence). The CDR3 loop reads CASSSPQGIKQYF. CDR3 sequence (DNA): TGTGCCAGCAGTTCCCCCCAGGGGATAAAGCAGTACTTC.

The gene calls are TRBV9 and TRBJ2-1; tentative D call: TRBD1 (5 bases). The V gene lost 3 bases and the J gene lost 15 bases, with 28 bases spanning the gap. The CDR3 consists of 16 residues. Per the germline V gene, CDR1 is SGDLS and CDR2 is YYNGEE. DNA for the CDR3: TGTGCCAGCAGCGAGGGGCCCGTGGGATCGCACCTCCCCCCGTTCTTC. Residues: CASSEGPVGSHLPPFF.

The J gene is TRBJ1-5, the V gene TRBV30, with TRBD1 matching 11 bases. CDR3 length: 17 amino acids. Per the germline V gene, CDR1 is GTSNPN and CDR2 is SVGIG (reference sequence). The V and J ends lost 2 bases and 5 bases, in that order; junction bases with no gene match: 11. CDR3: CAWSSGTGGRGHQPQHF. CDR3 nucleotides: TGTGCCTGGAGTTCCGGGACAGGGGGAAGGGGGCATCAGCCCCAGCATTTT.

The rearrangement joins TRBV5-1 to TRBJ2-2, with 9 bases aligning to TRBD1. Trimming cost V 7 bases and J 6 bases; bases outside gene matches: 7. The germline gives CDR1 SGHRS, CDR2 YFSETQ. The CDR3 extends over 14 amino acids. CDR3 DNA sequence: TGCGCCAGCCTGGGACAGGGAAACCCCGGGGAGCTGTTTTTT. Translation gives CASLGQGNPGELFF.

J is TRBJ2-3 and V is TRBV7-6, with a possible D match to TRBD2 (5 bases). The germline gives CDR1 SGHVS, CDR2 FNYEAQ. Trimming shortened V by 10 bases and J by 7 bases, and 24 bases separated the two germline ends. The CDR3 sequence is 15 residues long. In nucleotides, the CDR3 is TGTGCCATCCTCCTGGGGAGTCCCAACATGAATACGCAGTATTTT. It is translated as CAILLGSPNMNTQYF.

The rearrangement uses TRBV3-1 (or the pseudogene TRBV3-2) and TRBJ2-1; D might be TRBD2 (6 bases). The CDR3 length is 14 residues. The ends were cut back, 0 bases at V and 7 bases at J, with 10 bases in the middle. The germline V gene encodes CDR1 LGHDT and CDR2 YNNKEL (reference sequence). CDR3 nucleotide sequence: TGTGCCAGCAGCCAAGAAGGCCTAGCGAATGAGCAGTTCTTC. Translating it yields CASSQEGLANEQFF.

This clone has a single count. The CDR3 reads CASSLEQGRNTGELFF. The DNA for the CDR3 is TGTGCCAGCAGCCTGGAACAGGGTCGGAACACCGGGGAGCTGTTTTTT. The J gene is TRBJ2-2, the V gene TRBV7-3, with a tentative D call TRBD1 (6 bases). The V end was cut by 5 bases, the J end by 1 base, with 14 bases between. Looked up from germline, CDR1 is SGHTA and CDR2 is FQGTGA. This CDR3 is 16 amino acids long.

V is TRBV18 and J is TRBJ2-5; perhaps TRBD2 as D (5 bases). The CDR3 contains 16 residues. The V end was cut by 6 bases, the J end by 1 base, with 18 bases between. Germline CDR1 KGHSH, CDR2 LQKENI. The chain's CDR3 is CASSSYTRESQETQYF. In DNA, the CDR3 is TGTGCCAGCTCGTCATACACGAGGGAATCCCAAGAGACCCAGTACTTC. Complete variable domain (other parts from reference TRBV18 and TRBJ2-5): NAGVMQNPRHLVRRRGQEARLRCSPMKGHSHVYWYRQLPEEGLKFMVYLQKENIIDESGMPKERFSAEFPKEGPSILRIQQVVRGDSAAYFCASSSYTRESQETQYFGPGTRLLVL.

The V and J genes are TRBV5-4 and TRBJ2-1; no reliable D call. Germline CDR1 reads SGHNT; CDR2 reads YYREEE (reference sequence). V lost 4 bases and J 0 bases, leaving 11 bases between the germline ends. The CDR3 runs to 15 residues. The CDR3 coding sequence is TGTGCCAGCAGCCGTCTATCTCCCTCCTACAATGAGCAGTTCTTC. This encodes CASSRLSPSYNEQFF.

The chain recombines TRBV11-2 with TRBJ2-7; TRBD1 might be the D (5 bases). Trimming shortened V by 5 bases and J by 4 bases, and 9 bases separated the two germline ends. This CDR3 has 12 amino acids. CDR1 and CDR2 from the germline V gene are SGHAT and FQNNGV. In DNA form, the CDR3 reads TGTGCCAGCAGCCTTGGGGCTTACGAGCAGTACTTC. It translates to CASSLGAYEQYF.

This clone was seen only a few times. V gene TRBV5-1 combines with J gene TRBJ1-1, with 7 bases lining up with TRBD1. The CDR3 is 14 residues long. Germline V gene data show CDR1 as SGHRS and CDR2 as YFSETQ. V lost 4 bases to trimming and J lost 5 bases; unmatched junction nucleotides: 8. The CDR3 DNA sequence: TGCGCCAGCAGCAACGCAGGGGGTGGAACTGAAGCTTTCTTT. It is translated as CASSNAGGGTEAFF.

The chain is built from TRBV6-1 and TRBJ2-5; D gene unclear. Germline CDR1 MNHNS, CDR2 SASEGT. The CDR3 has 15 amino acids. Trimming shortened V by 2 bases and J by 0 bases, and 10 bases separated the two germline ends. CDR3 coding DNA: TGTGCCAGCAGTGAAAGAAACCGGTACCAAGAGACCCAGTACTTC. This gives the protein CASSERNRYQETQYF.

The chain recombines TRBV7-6 with TRBJ2-2, with D possibly matching TRBD2 (5 bases). The germline gives CDR1 SGHVS, CDR2 FNYEAQ. The CDR3 length is 16 residues. V shed 5 bases and J shed 3 bases, with 16 bases lying between them. This chain's CDR3 is CASSRIGGLDTGELFF. The CDR3 bases are TGTGCCAGCAGCCGGATTGGCGGGTTAGACACCGGGGAGCTGTTTTTT. Looking up the rest from reference TRBV7-6 and TRBJ2-2 gives the full variable domain: GAGVSQSPRYKVTKRGQDVALRCDPISGHVSLYWYRQALGQGPEFLTYFNYEAQQDKSGLPNDRFSAERPEGSISTLTIQRTEQRDSAMYRCASSRIGGLDTGELFFGEGSRLTVL.